These 27 T cell receptor beta chains share one sample of origin, sequenced in a study of cytotoxic CD8 clonotypes in ibrutinib-treated CLL. Measured with immunoSEQ multiplex PCR; TCRdb has only the in-frame clones, and not every one. This table holds about 76,000 clones, 86% found once. Sample: PBMCs, taken before ibrutinib treatment. The receptors shown here come from a human donor with chronic lymphocytic leukemia.

The genes are TRBV5-4 and TRBJ2-1; no clear D gene. The CDR3 is 14 amino acids. Germline V gene lookup returns CDR1 SGHNT and CDR2 YYREEE (reference sequence). The ends were cut back, 1 base at V and 9 bases at J, with 14 bases in the middle. The CDR3 sequence: CASSLWFSRAEQFF. As DNA, the CDR3 is TGTGCCAGCAGCTTGTGGTTTAGTCGAGCTGAGCAGTTCTTC.

V gene TRBV9 combines with J gene TRBJ2-2; D might be TRBD2 (5 bases). Germline V gene data show CDR1 as SGDLS and CDR2 as YYNGEE. The CDR3 contains 15 residues. V lost 0 bases and J 7 bases, leaving 13 bases between the germline ends. CDR3 sequence (DNA): TGTGCCAGCAGCGTAGATGCCGGGGTGGTCGGGGAGCTGTTTTTT. As protein: CASSVDAGVVGELFF.

The chain carries TRBV11-3 and TRBJ2-7; perhaps TRBD2 as D (5 bases). The V end was cut by 4 bases, the J end by 0 bases, with 13 bases between. Germline loops: CDR1 SGHNT, CDR2 YENEEA. This CDR3 region has 15 residues. The CDR3 region has the DNA TGTGCCAGCAGCTCCGGGCGGAGGAGCTCCTACGAGCAGTACTTC. Encoded protein: CASSSGRRSSYEQYF.

The chain is built from TRBV5-1 and TRBJ2-3; TRBD1 or TRBD2 may be the D gene (5 bases each). V gave up 3 bases and J gave up 6 bases, with 17 bases separating them. The CDR3 totals 15 residues. Germline CDR1 is SGHRS and CDR2 is YFSETQ. CDR3 sequence (DNA): TGCGCCAGCAGCTATCCGGGCCCAGGGACGGATACGCAGTATTTT. This codes for CASSYPGPGTDTQYF.

The chain has TRBV7-3 and TRBJ1-1; 8 positions agree with TRBD1. Trimming cost V 4 bases and J 7 bases; bases outside gene matches: 14. The CDR3 has 16 amino acids. Germline-derived CDR1 and CDR2 are SGHTA and FQGTGA. CDR3 DNA: TGTGCCAGCAGCTCCGACCCCGGGACAGGAAAGAATGAAGCTTTCTTT. Amino acid sequence: CASSSDPGTGKNEAFF. The variable domain in full, with the rest retrieved from reference TRBV7-3 and TRBJ1-1, is GAGVSQTPSNKVTEKGKYVELRCDPISGHTALYWYRQSLGQGPEFLIYFQGTGAADDSGLPNDRFFAVRPEGSVSTLKIQRTERGDSAVYLCASSSDPGTGKNEAFFGQGTRLTVV.

This rearrangement joins TRBV30 to TRBJ1-2; unclear D gene. V lost 1 base and J 6 bases, leaving 6 bases between the germline ends. Germline CDR1 is GTSNPN and CDR2 is SVGIG (reference sequence). There are 11 residues in the CDR3. The CDR3 sequence is CAWSAFDGYTF. The CDR3 DNA is TGTGCCTGGAGTGCCTTCGATGGCTACACCTTC. The full variable domain, completed using reference TRBV30 and TRBJ1-2, is SQTIHQWPATLVQPVGSPLSLECTVEGTSNPNLYWYRQAAGRGLQLLFYSVGIGQISSEVPQNLSASRPQDRQFILSSKKLLLSDSGFYLCAWSAFDGYTFGSGTRLTVV.

The J gene is TRBJ1-4, the V gene TRBV5-1, with D uncertain. V was cut by 0 bases and J by 7 bases, with 13 bases left in between. The CDR3 loop spans 15 amino acids. Germline CDR1 SGHRS, CDR2 YFSETQ. Here the CDR3 DNA reads TGCGCCAGCAGCTTGGCCGGTGTGGTTCGTGAAAAACTGTTTTTT. Its translation is CASSLAGVVREKLFF.

The V and J genes are TRBV5-1 and TRBJ1-3; TRBD1 aligns across 7 bases. With V trimmed by 0 bases and J by 0 bases, 12 bases remained unmatched. Germline assignment: CDR1 SGHRS and CDR2 YFSETQ. The CDR3 sequence is 19 residues long. In DNA form, the CDR3 reads TGCGCCAGCAGCTTGGAGAGACAGGGAACCCTCTCCTCTGGAAACACCATATATTTT. Its protein product is CASSLERQGTLSSGNTIYF.

V and J are TRBV6-5 and TRBJ1-4; 8 nucleotides match TRBD1. The CDR3 loop spans 14 amino acids. Trimming cost V 6 bases and J 8 bases; bases outside gene matches: 8. CDR1 is MNHEY, CDR2 SVGAGI, per germline. In nucleotides, the CDR3 is TGTGCCAGCAGAGGACAGGGTCCGGGAGAAAAACTGTTTTTT. Translated: CASRGQGPGEKLFF.

This clone occurred once. This sequence joins TRBV6-5 and TRBJ1-5; D is uncertain. The V and J ends lost 0 bases and 5 bases respectively, with 5 bases between them. CDR1 MNHEY and CDR2 SVGAGI come from the germline V gene. The CDR3 contains 13 residues. The CDR3 DNA reads TGTGCCAGCAGTTACTCGAGAGATCAGCCCCAGCATTTT. It is translated as CASSYSRDQPQHF.

V is TRBV7-3 and J is TRBJ2-3, with TRBD1 matching 10 bases. Trimming cost V 1 base and J 2 bases; bases outside gene matches: 6. CDR1 is SGHTA and CDR2 is FQGTGA in the germline V gene. This CDR3 has 17 amino acids. The CDR3 nucleotides read TGTGCCAGCAGCTTAAGGCCGGACAGGGGGGACACAGATACGCAGTATTTT. Translation gives CASSLRPDRGDTDTQYF.

In this sample, this clone turned up once. This chain links TRBV5-4 with TRBJ1-5, with TRBD1 matching over 7 bases. Germline CDR1 SGHNT, CDR2 YYREEE (reference sequence). This CDR3 comprises 17 residues. V shed 2 bases and J 3 bases; nucleotides not matched to a gene: 11. CDR3 sequence reads: CASSFRDSAYPNQPQHF. CDR3 DNA: TGTGCCAGCAGCTTCAGGGACAGCGCGTACCCCAATCAGCCCCAGCATTTT.

This chain connects TRBV18 to TRBJ1-4; D not certain. The CDR3 length is 17 residues. Germline-derived CDR1 and CDR2 are KGHSH and LQKENI. Trimming pared 2 bases from V and 0 bases from J, leaving 13 bases between. CDR3 coding DNA: TGTGCCAGCTCACCAACCCCAGTCGGAGCAACTAATGAAAAACTGTTTTTT. Amino acids: CASSPTPVGATNEKLFF.

The V and J genes are TRBV20-1 and TRBJ2-1; D gene ambiguous. Between the trimmed V and J ends, which lost 6 bases and 9 bases, there was a span of 9 bases. CDR3 length equals 10 residues. CDR1 DFQATT and CDR2 SNEGSKA come from the germline V gene (reference sequence). The CDR3 here is CSALVGEQFF. For the CDR3, the DNA is TGCAGTGCCTTGGTTGGTGAGCAGTTCTTC.

The chain employs TRBV7-9 and TRBJ1-3; D is unresolved. The CDR3 is made up of 15 amino acids. V was cut by 5 bases and J by 2 bases, with 13 bases left in between. The germline gives CDR1 SEHNR, CDR2 FQNEAQ (reference sequence). The CDR3 spells CASSPGRATGNTIYF. For the CDR3, the DNA is TGTGCCAGCAGCCCAGGTAGGGCAACTGGAAACACCATATATTTT.

V and J are TRBV19 and TRBJ2-2, with 9 bases aligning to TRBD1. The length of the CDR3 is 17 residues. From germline, CDR1 is LNHDA and CDR2 SQIVND (reference sequence). V gave up 4 bases and J gave up 0 bases; unmatched junction bases: 6. The CDR3 reads CASSKGTGTANTGELFF. The CDR3 DNA sequence: TGTGCCAGTAGTAAGGGGACAGGGACAGCGAACACCGGGGAGCTGTTTTTT.

The chain joins TRBV7-2 to TRBJ2-7; D call uncertain. This CDR3 is built from 12 residues. The germline V gene has CDR1 SGHTA and CDR2 FQGNSA. With 1 base removed from V and 6 bases from J, the gap between germline ends came to 7 bases. CDR3 sequence (DNA): TGTGCCAGCAGCTTAGGAGACATCGAGCAGTACTTC. It is translated as CASSLGDIEQYF.

This rearrangement joins TRBV2 to TRBJ1-2; D is ambiguous. This CDR3 spans 13 amino acids. The V end lost 1 base, the J end lost 6 bases, and 9 bases lay between the germline ends. Germline V lookup: CDR1 SNHLY, CDR2 FYNNEI. The CDR3 is CASSEETPHGYTF. The CDR3 coding sequence is TGTGCCAGCAGTGAAGAGACACCCCATGGCTACACCTTC.

The chain's CDR3 is CASSIVQRVTGELFF. In DNA, the CDR3 is TGTGCCAGTAGTATAGTACAACGGGTCACCGGGGAGCTGTTTTTT. The chain is built from TRBV19 and TRBJ2-2; the D is unclear. This CDR3 has 15 residues. Looked up from germline, CDR1 is LNHDA and CDR2 is SQIVND (reference sequence). V dropped 1 base and J dropped 4 bases, with 10 bases sitting between them.

The chain carries TRBV4-3 and TRBJ1-1; 8 bases align to TRBD1. V dropped 3 bases and J dropped 4; count of bases not matched to a gene: 13. The CDR3 covers 17 residues. Germline V gene lookup returns CDR1 LGHNA and CDR2 YSLEER. DNA for the CDR3: TGCGCCAGCAGCCACCGTAGAACAGGGGGTGTAGGCACTGAAGCTTTCTTT. Its protein is CASSHRRTGGVGTEAFF.

The V and J genes are TRBV18 and TRBJ2-7; D is ambiguous. Germline V lookup: CDR1 KGHSH, CDR2 LQKENI. Deletions cut 3 bases from V and 6 bases from J, with 18 bases between. CDR3 length: 15 residues. CDR3 bases: TGTGCCAGCTCACCTACCCCGCCGGTGCTTGGCGAGCAGTACTTC. As protein: CASSPTPPVLGEQYF.

J is TRBJ2-5 and V is TRBV11-2; D remains unclear. In germline, CDR1 is SGHAT, CDR2 FQNNGV. CDR3 length: 14 amino acids. Trimming took off 1 base at V and 4 bases at J, with 10 bases between the two ends. The CDR3 protein is CASSLGSQLETQYF. The CDR3 DNA reads TGTGCCAGCAGCTTAGGTTCCCAATTAGAGACCCAGTACTTC.

The chain joins TRBV5-1 to TRBJ2-3; D gene ambiguous. The germline CDR1 and CDR2 sequences are SGHRS and YFSETQ. This CDR3 contains 16 residues. The V end was cut by 3 bases, the J end by 2 bases, with 16 bases between. The CDR3 nucleotides read TGCGCCAGCAGCTCCCAACGCCTTGGGGTCACAGATACGCAGTATTTT. Translated, it gives CASSSQRLGVTDTQYF.

The chain recombines TRBV10-1 with TRBJ2-3, with 7 bases matching TRBD1. V was clipped by 6 bases and J by 2 bases; unmatched bases: 8. Germline V gene lookup returns CDR1 WNHNN and CDR2 SYGVQD (reference sequence). The CDR3 covers 15 residues. For the CDR3, the DNA is TGCGCCAGCAGCCTGGGGACAGACCTCACAGATACGCAGTATTTT. This encodes CASSLGTDLTDTQYF.

The DNA for the CDR3 is TGCGCCAGCAGCTTGGCCGAAGGATCCACCGGGGAGCTGTTTTTT. Protein sequence: CASSLAEGSTGELFF. The chain has TRBV5-1 and TRBJ2-2; D unresolved. V lost 0 bases, J lost 4 bases, and 10 bases lay in between. There are 15 residues in the CDR3. The germline V gene has CDR1 SGHRS and CDR2 YFSETQ.

On this clone: The sample contains more than one DNA sequence encoding this CDR3. The V gene is TRBV6-5, the J gene TRBJ2-7, with TRBD1 identical over 9 bases. Trimming at V came to 4 bases and at J to 1 base, leaving 5 bases not matched to a gene. Germline V gene lookup returns CDR1 MNHEY and CDR2 SVGAGI. The CDR3 covers 15 residues. The CDR3 DNA follows: TGTGCCAGCAGTTCAACGACAGGGGGTTCCTACGAGCAGTACTTC. This encodes CASSSTTGGSYEQYF.

The chain links TRBV6-6 to TRBJ2-1, with 11 bases identical to TRBD1. The CDR3 runs to 16 residues. Germline CDR1 is MNHNY and CDR2 is SVGAGI (reference sequence). After removal of 4 bases from V and 9 bases from J, the junction contained 11 bases not matched to a gene. The chain's CDR3 is CASSSLPGQGGVEQFF. The DNA for the CDR3 is TGTGCCAGCAGTTCCCTTCCGGGACAGGGGGGAGTTGAGCAGTTCTTC.